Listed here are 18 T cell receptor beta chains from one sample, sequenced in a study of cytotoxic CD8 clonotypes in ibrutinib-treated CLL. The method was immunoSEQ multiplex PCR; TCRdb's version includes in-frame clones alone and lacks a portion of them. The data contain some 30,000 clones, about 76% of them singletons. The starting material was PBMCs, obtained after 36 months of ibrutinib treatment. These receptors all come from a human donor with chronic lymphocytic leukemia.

This CDR3 reads CASSLRSGYNEQFF. For the CDR3, the DNA is TGTGCCAGCAGCTTACGGAGCGGCTACAATGAGCAGTTCTTC. J is TRBJ2-1 and V is TRBV5-6, with D maybe TRBD2 (5 bases). The CDR3 has 14 amino acids. The germline gives CDR1 SGHDT, CDR2 YYEEEE. Between the trimmed V and J ends, which lost 2 bases and 3 bases, there was a span of 9 bases.

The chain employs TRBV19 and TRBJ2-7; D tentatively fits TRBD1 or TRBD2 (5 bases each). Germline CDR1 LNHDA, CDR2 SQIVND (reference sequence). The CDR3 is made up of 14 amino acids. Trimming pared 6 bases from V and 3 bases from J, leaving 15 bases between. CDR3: CASSPGRNFYEQYF. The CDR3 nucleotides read TGTGCCAGTAGCCCGGGACGGAATTTCTACGAGCAGTACTTC.

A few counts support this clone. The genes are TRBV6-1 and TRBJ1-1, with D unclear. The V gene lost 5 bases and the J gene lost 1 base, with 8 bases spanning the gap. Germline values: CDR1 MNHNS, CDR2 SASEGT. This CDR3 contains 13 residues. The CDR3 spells CASSLTENTEAFF. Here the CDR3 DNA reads TGTGCCAGCAGTTTAACAGAGAACACTGAAGCTTTCTTT.

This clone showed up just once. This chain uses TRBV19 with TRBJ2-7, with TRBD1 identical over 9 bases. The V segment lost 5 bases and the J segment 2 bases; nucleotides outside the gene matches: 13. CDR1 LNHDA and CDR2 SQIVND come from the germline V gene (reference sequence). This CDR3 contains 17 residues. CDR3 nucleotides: TGTGCCAGTAGTTTGACCGGGACAGGGAATGCGGCCTACGAGCAGTACTTC. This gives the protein CASSLTGTGNAAYEQYF. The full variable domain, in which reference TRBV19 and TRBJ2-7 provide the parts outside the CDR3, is DGGITQSPKYLFRKEGQNVTLSCEQNLNHDAMYWYRQDPGQGLRLIYYSQIVNDFQKGDIAEGYSVSREKKESFPLTVTSAQKNPTAFYLCASSLTGTGNAAYEQYFGPGTRLTVT.

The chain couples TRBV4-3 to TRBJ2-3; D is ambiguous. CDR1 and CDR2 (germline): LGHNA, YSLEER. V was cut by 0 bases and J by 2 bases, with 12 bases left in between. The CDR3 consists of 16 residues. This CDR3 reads CASSQEMDPSTDTQYF. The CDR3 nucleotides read TGCGCCAGCAGCCAAGAGATGGACCCCTCCACAGATACGCAGTATTTT.

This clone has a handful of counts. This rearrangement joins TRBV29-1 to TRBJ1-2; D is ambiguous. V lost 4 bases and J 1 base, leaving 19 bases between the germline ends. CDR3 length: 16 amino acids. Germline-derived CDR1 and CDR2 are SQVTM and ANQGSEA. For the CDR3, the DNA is TGCAGCGTTGGGGGATTGGAGAAACAGAGTAACTATGGCTACACCTTC. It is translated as CSVGGLEKQSNYGYTF.

CDR3 region: CASSPQGLAEYEQYF. Here the CDR3 DNA reads TGTGCCAGCAGCCCCCAGGGACTAGCGGAGTACGAGCAGTACTTC. V is TRBV9 and J is TRBJ2-7; 11 bases line up with TRBD2. The CDR3 loop spans 15 amino acids. From germline, CDR1 is SGDLS and CDR2 YYNGEE. The junction had 7 bases not matched to a gene; V was cut back by 4 bases and J by 4 bases.

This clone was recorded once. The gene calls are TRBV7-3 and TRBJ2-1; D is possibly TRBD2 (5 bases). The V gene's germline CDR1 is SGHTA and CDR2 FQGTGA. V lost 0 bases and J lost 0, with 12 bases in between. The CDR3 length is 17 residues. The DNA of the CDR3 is TGTGCCAGCAGCTTAACGTTAAGACTAAACTCCTACAATGAGCAGTTCTTC. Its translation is CASSLTLRLNSYNEQFF.

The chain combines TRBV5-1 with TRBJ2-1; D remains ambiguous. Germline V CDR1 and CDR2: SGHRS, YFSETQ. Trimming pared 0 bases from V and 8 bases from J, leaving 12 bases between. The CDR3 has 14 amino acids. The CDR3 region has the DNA TGCGCCAGCAGCTTGGATCAGCCCCGGGATGAGCAGTTCTTC. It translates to CASSLDQPRDEQFF.

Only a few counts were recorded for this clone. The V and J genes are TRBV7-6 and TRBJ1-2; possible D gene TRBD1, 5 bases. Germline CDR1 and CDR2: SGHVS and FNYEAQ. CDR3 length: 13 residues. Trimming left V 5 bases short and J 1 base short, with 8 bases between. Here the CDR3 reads CASSPDSNYGYTF. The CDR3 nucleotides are TGTGCCAGCAGCCCTGACAGTAACTATGGCTACACCTTC.

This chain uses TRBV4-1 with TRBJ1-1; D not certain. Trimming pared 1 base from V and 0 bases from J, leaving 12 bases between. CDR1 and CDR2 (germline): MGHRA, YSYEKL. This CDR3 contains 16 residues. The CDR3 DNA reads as TGCGCCAGCAGCCAAGTTGGAGGCAGAATGAACACTGAAGCTTTCTTT. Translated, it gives CASSQVGGRMNTEAFF.

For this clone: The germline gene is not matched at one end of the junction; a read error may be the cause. As DNA, the CDR3 is TGTGCCAGCACTGAACTAGCGGGGAGGACCTACGAGCAGTACTTC. It specifies CASTELAGRTYEQYF. The J gene is TRBJ2-7, the V gene TRBV6-1; 10 bases align to TRBD2. The CDR3 has 15 amino acids. The germline CDR1 and CDR2 sequences are MNHNS and SASEGT.

The CDR3 loop reads CASSLELNTGELFF. As DNA, the CDR3 is TGTGCCAGCAGCTTAGAGTTGAACACCGGGGAGCTGTTTTTT. The rearrangement links TRBV7-9 to TRBJ2-2; D gene unclear. This CDR3 contains 14 residues. Germline V lookup: CDR1 SEHNR, CDR2 FQNEAQ (reference sequence). The germline V and J ends were trimmed by 1 base and 1 base, with 4 bases remaining between them.

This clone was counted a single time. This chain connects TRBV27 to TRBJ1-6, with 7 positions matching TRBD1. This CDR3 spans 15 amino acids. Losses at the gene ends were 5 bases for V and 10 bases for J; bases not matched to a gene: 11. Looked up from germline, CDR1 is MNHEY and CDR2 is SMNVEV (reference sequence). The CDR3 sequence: CASSLTGDAESPLHF. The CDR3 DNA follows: TGTGCCAGCAGTCTCACAGGGGACGCGGAGTCACCCCTCCACTTT.

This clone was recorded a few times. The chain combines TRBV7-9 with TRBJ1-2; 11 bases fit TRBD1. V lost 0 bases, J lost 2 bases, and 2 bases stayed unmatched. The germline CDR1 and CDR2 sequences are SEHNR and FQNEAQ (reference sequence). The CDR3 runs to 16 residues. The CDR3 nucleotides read TGTGCCAGCAGCTTAGCGGGACAGGGGGGGAACTATGGCTACACCTTC. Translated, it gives CASSLAGQGGNYGYTF.

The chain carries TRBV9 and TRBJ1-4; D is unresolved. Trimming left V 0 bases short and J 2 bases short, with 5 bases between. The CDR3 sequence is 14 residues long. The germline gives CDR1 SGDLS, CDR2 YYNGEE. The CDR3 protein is CASSVASTNEKLFF. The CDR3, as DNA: TGTGCCAGCAGCGTAGCCAGTACTAATGAAAAACTGTTTTTT.

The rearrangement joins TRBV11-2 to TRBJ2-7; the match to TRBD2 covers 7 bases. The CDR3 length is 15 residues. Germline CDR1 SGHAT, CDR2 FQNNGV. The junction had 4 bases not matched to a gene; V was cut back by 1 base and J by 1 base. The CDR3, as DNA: TGTGCCAGCAGCTTAGCCGGCGGGGGATCCTACGAGCAGTACTTC. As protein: CASSLAGGGSYEQYF.

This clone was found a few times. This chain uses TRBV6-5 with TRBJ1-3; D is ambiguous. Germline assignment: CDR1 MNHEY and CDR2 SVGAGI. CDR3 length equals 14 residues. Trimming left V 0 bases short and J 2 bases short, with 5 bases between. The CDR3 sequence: CASSYSRAGNTIYF. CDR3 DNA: TGTGCCAGCAGTTACTCGAGGGCTGGAAACACCATATATTTT.